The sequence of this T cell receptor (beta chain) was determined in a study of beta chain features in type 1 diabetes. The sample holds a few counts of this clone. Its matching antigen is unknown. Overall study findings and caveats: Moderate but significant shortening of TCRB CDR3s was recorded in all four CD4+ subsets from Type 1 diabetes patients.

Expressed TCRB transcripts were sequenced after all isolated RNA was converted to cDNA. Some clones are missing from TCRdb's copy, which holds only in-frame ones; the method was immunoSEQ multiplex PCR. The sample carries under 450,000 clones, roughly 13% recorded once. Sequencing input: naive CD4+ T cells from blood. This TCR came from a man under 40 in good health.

CDR3 sequence reads: CASSSVQNEQFF. The CDR3 nucleotides are TGTGCCAGCAGCTCCGTGCAGAATGAGCAGTTCTTC. The chain links TRBV5-4 to TRBJ2-1; no reliable D call. Trimming took 3 bases from V and 7 from J, leaving 8 bases between them. Germline loops: CDR1 SGHNT, CDR2 YYREEE (reference sequence). The CDR3 covers 12 residues.